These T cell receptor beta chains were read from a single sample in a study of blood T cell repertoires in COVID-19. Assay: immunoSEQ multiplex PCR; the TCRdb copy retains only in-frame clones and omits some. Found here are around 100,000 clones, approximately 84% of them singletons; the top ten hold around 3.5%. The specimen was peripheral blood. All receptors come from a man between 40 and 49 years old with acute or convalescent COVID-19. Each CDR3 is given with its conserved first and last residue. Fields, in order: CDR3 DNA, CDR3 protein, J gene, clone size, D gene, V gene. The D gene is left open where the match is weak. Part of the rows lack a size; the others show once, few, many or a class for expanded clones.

CDR3nt: TGTGCCAGTAGTATTGTCTTTGTTGGGCTAGCGGACACCGGGGAGCTGTTTTTT
CDR3aa: CASSIVFVGLADTGELFF
j_gene: TRBJ2-2
abundance: .
d_gene: TRBD2
v_gene: TRBV19

CDR3nt: TGTGCCAGCAGTCCCACAGGGCCAGGAGATACGCAGTATTTT
CDR3aa: CASSPTGPGDTQYF
j_gene: TRBJ2-3
abundance: .
d_gene: .
v_gene: TRBV6-5

CDR3nt: TGTGCCAGCAGTGAGTTGAGGGGAGGTGACTATGGCTACACCTTC
CDR3aa: CASSELRGGDYGYTF
j_gene: TRBJ1-2
abundance: .
d_gene: .
v_gene: TRBV2

CDR3nt: TGTGCCTGGAGTGTTACCAGGGGCTATGGCTACACCTTC
CDR3aa: CAWSVTRGYGYTF
j_gene: TRBJ1-2
abundance: .
d_gene: .
v_gene: TRBV30

CDR3nt: TGTGCCTATAGCGGGGGCCGGCACTCCTACGAGCAGTACTTC
CDR3aa: CAYSGGRHSYEQYF
j_gene: TRBJ2-7
abundance: few
d_gene: TRBD2
v_gene: TRBV30

CDR3nt: TGTGCCAGCAGTTACCAGGGTGTTAGCACTGAAGCTTTCTTT
CDR3aa: CASSYQGVSTEAFF
j_gene: TRBJ1-1
abundance: once
d_gene: .
v_gene: TRBV6-2/TRBV6-3

CDR3nt: TGTGCCAGCAGACCTACAGGGACAGCAAATCAGCCCCAGCATTTT
CDR3aa: CASRPTGTANQPQHF
j_gene: TRBJ1-5
abundance: once
d_gene: TRBD1
v_gene: TRBV6-5

CDR3nt: TGCGCCAGCAGCTTCCGGGACAGGGTTTACGAGCAGTACTTC
CDR3aa: CASSFRDRVYEQYF
j_gene: TRBJ2-7
abundance: .
d_gene: TRBD1
v_gene: TRBV5-1

CDR3nt: TGTGCCAGCAGTTCAAGCGGCCTGGGGAATGAGCAGTTCTTC
CDR3aa: CASSSSGLGNEQFF
j_gene: TRBJ2-1
abundance: few
d_gene: .
v_gene: TRBV6-6

CDR3nt: TGTGCCAGTAGTATGACAGGGGGGAATGAAAAACTGTTTTTT
CDR3aa: CASSMTGGNEKLFF
j_gene: TRBJ1-4
abundance: once
d_gene: TRBD1
v_gene: TRBV19

CDR3nt: TGTGCCAGCAGCTCATCCGGGACAGCGAGCAACGAGCAGTACTTC
CDR3aa: CASSSSGTASNEQYF
j_gene: TRBJ2-7
abundance: few
d_gene: TRBD1
v_gene: TRBV11-3

CDR3nt: TGTGCCAGCAGCAGGGTTGGGACAGGGGGTTATGGGGCCAACGTCCTGACTTTC
CDR3aa: CASSRVGTGGYGANVLTF
j_gene: TRBJ2-6
abundance: .
d_gene: .
v_gene: TRBV21-1

CDR3nt: TGTGCCAGCAGCTCGCGGGGTAACCACAATGAGCAGTTCTTC
CDR3aa: CASSSRGNHNEQFF
j_gene: TRBJ2-1
abundance: .
d_gene: .
v_gene: TRBV11-2

CDR3nt: TGTGCCTGGAGTGGGGACAGGAATTTCCCTACTATGAACACTGAAGCTTTCTTT
CDR3aa: CAWSGDRNFPTMNTEAFF
j_gene: TRBJ1-1
abundance: .
d_gene: TRBD1
v_gene: TRBV30

CDR3nt: TGTGCCAGCAGTTCTCCCGAGTTGGGACTGCCAACAGATACGCAGTATTTT
CDR3aa: CASSSPELGLPTDTQYF
j_gene: TRBJ2-3
abundance: .
d_gene: .
v_gene: TRBV6-2/TRBV6-3